This entry features one T cell receptor beta chain sequence. In this sample, this clonotype turned up a few times. This receptor's antigen is unknown. Base-call qualities are not available, and no considerably larger clone is one nucleotide away. The label giving this sample's time point can be read as: patch test 2, 6 weeks after DPC sensitization. In light of the paper, this sample's treatment or condition label describes: therapeutic diphenylcyclopropenone sensitization with weekly scalp DPC. At every patch-test visit, the blood draw took place before the patch test was put on. To be eligible, patients had to be aged 18 to 70, diagnosed with alopecia and judged suitable for DPC therapy, while pregnant patients were excluded. Total RNA was extracted from unfractionated whole blood collected in Tempus Blood RNA tubes. The data are from a study of human T cells and chemical hapten exposure (TCRdb year 2021). For context, the study as a whole: For sensitization, 2% DPC in acetone was applied to a roughly 2 cm by roughly 2 cm area of upper inner arm skin. Weekly therapeutic DPC doses were additionally applied to the scalp of patients throughout the roughly 24-week study period. Patch testing was performed on the upper back with Finn chambers containing 0.01% DPC, and the patch tests were scored after 6 days according to International Contact Dermatitis Research Group standards. The mostly female patient cohort included alopecia areata with under or over 50% scalp involvement, alopecia totalis and alopecia universalis. Libraries were pooled for sequencing, and variation in per-sample TCR yields was attributed mainly to small differences in library volumes within the pool. Peripheral blood TCR repertoire changes were tracked in vivo in alopecia patients during primary and secondary sensitization to the hapten diphenylcyclopropenone (DPC). Patient blood was sampled pre-sensitization (week 0) and at 2, 6 and about 24 weeks after DPC sensitization. For TCR sequencing, blood came from 25 to 35 alopecia patients at anywhere from one to four time points (pre-sensitization, 2, 6 and 24 weeks).

The CDR3, cysteine through phenylalanine, is 15 amino acids long. The only DNA kept is the CDR3, 45 bases in frame from the first base. V is cut by 4 bases and J by 1 base, and the space between the germline ends is 13 bases. In the germline V gene (reference sequence), CDR1 corresponds to SEHNR and CDR2 to FQNEAQ. Libraries were built with RACE. The reads were generated on a NextSeq 500. During library preparation, unique molecular identifiers were attached to individual cDNA molecules so that TCRs could be counted in a quantitative, reproducible way. For every blood RNA sample, sequencing covered both the TCR alpha and TCR beta chains. Per the authors' processing: The median number of TCRs per sample was approximately 96,000, ranging from about 20,000 to 750,000. The Decombinator software suite was used to annotate the V, J and CDR3 of the TCR reads. Every sample was subsampled to the same number of TCRs (28,000) for the PS versus PT1 abundance plots. TCRs were defined as expanded if absent before sensitization and observed at least eight times at the 2-week time point. Using fastp at Q25 and MiXCR, TCRdb reprocessed the public reads and kept productive beta chains. CDR3 protein sequences are deduplicated, and each keeps its most common genes and DNA. What appears here as the V and J calls and clone size reflects TCRdb's work, not the paper's. The sample includes more than 75,000 distinct CDR3 sequences, with 9.3% observed a single time. Around 2% of the sample is held by the ten biggest clonotypes.

The study at large found these results: Significantly more large CDR3 similarity clusters were formed by expanded TCRs than by pre-sensitization or healthy control sets, consistent with antigen-driven responses. Alopecia, a presumed autoimmune disease, was present in all patients, so the immune response of the patients might differ from that of healthy individuals. Repeated subsampling changed both the strength of the expansion versus patch-test correlation and the threshold at which that correlation became significant. The number of PT1 expanded TCRs positively correlated with patch test score, significant at thresholds 8, 16 and 32 but not 4. DPC sensitization did not change how many TCRs were above 1 in 1000 frequency, and no evidence was found of alterations in global repertoire structure.

The receptor chain draws on TRBV7-9 and TRBJ1-1, with the D gene not confidently named. The origin of this receptor is a woman in her thirties or forties with alopecia areata. Some clones in this sample may be carry-over from other donors' samples. Source: whole blood, taken in connection with sensitization to the hapten diphenylcyclopropenone (DPC). The DNA reads as follows: TGTGCCAGCAGCTCCGTAACCATACCGAACACTGAAGCTTTCTTT. It translates as CASSSVTIPNTEAFF.